This is a list of T cell receptor beta chains from one sample in a study of cytomegalovirus exposure and HLA in healthy donors. Measured with immunoSEQ multiplex PCR; TCRdb has only the in-frame clones, and not every one. The sample lists 95,000 to 150,000 clones, roughly 70% occurring once. Sequencing used PBMCs. All receptors come from a woman between 40 and 50 years old in good health and CMV-seronegative. Each CDR3 is given with its conserved first and last residue. A D gene is named only where the DNA matches it firmly. Not every row has a clone size; where given, it reads once, few, many or a size class.

J | V | size | D | DNA | CDR3
TRBJ1-5 | TRBV21-1 | NA | NA | TGTGCCAGCAGCAAAGCGAAGACGGACAGACAATATAGCAATCAGCCCCAGCATTTT | CASSKAKTDRQYSNQPQHF
TRBJ2-3 | TRBV19 | once | TRBD2 | TGTGCCAGTAGTATCGGACTAGCCGATGCGCAGTATTTT | CASSIGLADAQYF
TRBJ2-4 | TRBV11-3 | few | NA | TGTGCCAGCAGCGCCGCTCAGGGCCCCAAAAACATTCAGTACTTC | CASSAAQGPKNIQYF
TRBJ1-6 | TRBV6-6 | few | NA | TGTGCCAGCTCGGGTACGGATTCACCCCTCCACTTT | CASSGTDSPLHF
TRBJ2-3 | TRBV2 | NA | NA | TGTGCCAGCAGCCCGGGACTCAGCACAGATACGCAGTATTTT | CASSPGLSTDTQYF
TRBJ1-4 | TRBV6-1 | few | NA | TGTGCCAGACGCTCAGGAAAACTGTTTTTT | CARRSGKLFF
TRBJ2-7 | TRBV4-3 | NA | NA | TGCGCCAGCAGCCAAGATCTGTTGGGAGAAGCCGGCAATTACGAGCAGTACTTC | CASSQDLLGEAGNYEQYF
TRBJ1-1 | TRBV13 | NA | TRBD1 | TGTGCCAGCAGCAAACCGACAGGGGCGAACACTGAAGCTTTCTTT | CASSKPTGANTEAFF
TRBJ2-2 | TRBV7-6 | NA | TRBD1 | TGTGCCAGCAGCCCCGGACAGGGGAGGGATACCGGGGAGCTGTTTTTT | CASSPGQGRDTGELFF
TRBJ2-7 | TRBV28 | NA | TRBD2 | TGTGCCAGCAGTAGGACTAGCGGGGCCTACGAGCAGTACTTC | CASSRTSGAYEQYF
TRBJ2-7 | TRBV28 | NA | TRBD1 | TGTGCCAGCAGTTTTGATTTGTTTGAATCACCGGGACAGAGGTTCTACGAGCAGTACTTC | CASSFDLFESPGQRFYEQYF
TRBJ2-7 | TRBV9 | once | TRBD1 | TGTGCCAGCAGCGTCGGGACAGGGGGCGACTCCTACGAGCAGTACTTC | CASSVGTGGDSYEQYF
TRBJ2-1 | TRBV18 | NA | TRBD2 | TGTGCCAGCTCACCCGGGACTAGCGGGTTGTATGAGCAGTTCTTC | CASSPGTSGLYEQFF
TRBJ2-7 | TRBV7-7 | NA | TRBD1 | TGTGCCAGCAGCTTAAACAGGGGCTACGAGCAGTACTTC | CASSLNRGYEQYF
TRBJ1-1 | TRBV4-2 | NA | NA | TGTGCCAGCAGCGGCGGGCCCCTTACAGGGAAAAACACTGAAGCTTTCTTT | CASSGGPLTGKNTEAFF
TRBJ2-7 | TRBV10-3 | NA | TRBD1 | TGTGCCATCAGTGGCGCGGGACAGGGTCTCGAGCAGTACTTC | CAISGAGQGLEQYF
TRBJ2-3 | TRBV29-1 | few | NA | TGCAGCGTTTCCCGGCAGGGAGATACGCAGTATTTT | CSVSRQGDTQYF
TRBJ2-2 | TRBV5-5 | NA | NA | TGTGCCAGCAGCCTCGTCGTCACCGGGGAGCTGTTTTTT | CASSLVVTGELFF
TRBJ2-6 | TRBV5-8 | NA | NA | TGTGCCAGCAGCTTGGTGCGGGGCGCTTCGGCCAACGTCCTGACTTTC | CASSLVRGASANVLTF
TRBJ2-3 | TRBV2 | NA | TRBD2 | TGTGCCAGCAGGCAATGGCGGGGGGCCGCAGCGGGGGGCACAGATACGCAGTATTTT | CASRQWRGAAAGGTDTQYF
TRBJ1-3 | TRBV2 | NA | NA | TGTGCCAGCACCGAACTTGAGAGCTCTGGAAACACCATATATTTT | CASTELESSGNTIYF
TRBJ2-1 | TRBV12-5 | NA | TRBD2 | TGTGCTAGTGGTTTGTTCCCTAGCGGAGTGCGAGGTCGCAATGAGCAGTTCTTC | CASGLFPSGVRGRNEQFF
TRBJ1-2 | TRBV9 | few | NA | TGTGCCAGCAGCCCCGACAGGTTAATCGGTGGCTACACCTTC | CASSPDRLIGGYTF
TRBJ2-1 | TRBV2 | NA | TRBD2 | TGTGCCAGCAGTGGGGCAGCGGGGCTGCAGTTCTTC | CASSGAAGLQFF
TRBJ1-2 | TRBV21-1 | NA | NA | TGTGCCAGCAGCAAAGCGGGCGCAGACCTTAGACCTCCTAACTATGGCTACACCTTC | CASSKAGADLRPPNYGYTF
TRBJ1-6 | TRBV4-2 | NA | TRBD1 | TGTGCCAGCAGCCAAGAGACAGGGAGCTCACCCCTCCACTTT | CASSQETGSSPLHF
TRBJ2-2 | TRBV7-3 | once | TRBD1 | TGTGCCAGCAGCTGGGACAGGGCGAACACCGGGGAGCTGTTTTTT | CASSWDRANTGELFF
TRBJ2-3 | TRBV5-1 | NA | TRBD2 | TGCGCCAGCAGCTTTAGGGGACTAGCCCCAGATACGCAGTATTTT | CASSFRGLAPDTQYF
TRBJ2-1 | TRBV5-4 | few | TRBD2 | TGTGCCAGCAGCCTGCCCTCAGCGGGGGGGCTAAATGAGCAGTTCTTC | CASSLPSAGGLNEQFF
TRBJ2-1 | TRBV5-5 | NA | NA | TGTGCCAGCAGCCCCCCGGGTGACAATGAGCAGTTCTTC | CASSPPGDNEQFF
TRBJ2-7 | TRBV18 | NA | TRBD2 | TGTGCCAGCTCACCACTAGCGGGAAGGGACGAGCAGTACTTC | CASSPLAGRDEQYF
TRBJ2-3 | TRBV4-2 | NA | NA | TGTGCCAGCAGCCAAGATGTAACAGATACGCAGTATTTT | CASSQDVTDTQYF
TRBJ1-1 | TRBV7-9 | NA | NA | TGTGCGGACGAAGGCGGGACCGTGAACACTGAAGCTTTCTTT | CADEGGTVNTEAFF
TRBJ1-3 | TRBV30 | NA | NA | TGTGCCTGGAGCCCCTCTACAGACACCATATATTTT | CAWSPSTDTIYF
TRBJ2-1 | TRBV5-6 | NA | NA | TGTGCCAGCAACCGACCGGGAGCCTACAATGAGCAGTTCTTC | CASNRPGAYNEQFF
TRBJ1-2 | TRBV2 | NA | TRBD1 | TGTGCCAGCACCCCGGGACAGGGTTTTCTGGGGGGCTACACCTTC | CASTPGQGFLGGYTF
TRBJ1-3 | TRBV18 | NA | NA | TGTGCCAGCTCACCACAATCTACCTCTGGAAACACCATATATTTT | CASSPQSTSGNTIYF
TRBJ1-2 | TRBV30 | NA | NA | TGTGCCTTCGAGCGCGAGGCCTTATCTAACTATGGCTACACCTTC | CAFEREALSNYGYTF
TRBJ2-3 | TRBV4-2 | NA | TRBD2 | TGTGCCAGCAGCCAATTCGGGGCGGCTAGCGGGCCAGATACGCAGTATTTT | CASSQFGAASGPDTQYF
TRBJ2-3 | TRBV9 | NA | TRBD2 | TGTGCCAGCAGCGTAGGCCTAGCGGCACAAGATACGCAGTATTTT | CASSVGLAAQDTQYF
TRBJ1-1 | TRBV18 | few | NA | TGTGCCAGCTCACCAAAAGGCTGGATGGGACACCTGAACACTGAAGCTTTCTTT | CASSPKGWMGHLNTEAFF
TRBJ2-3 | TRBV6-1 | NA | TRBD2 | TGTGCCAGCAGTGCAGCGGGGGGAACAGATACGCAGTATTTT | CASSAAGGTDTQYF
TRBJ2-5 | TRBV7-2 | NA | NA | TGTGCCAGCAGCTTACTGGGCCGGCAAGAGACCCAGTACTTC | CASSLLGRQETQYF
TRBJ2-7 | TRBV7-8 | NA | NA | TGTGCCAGCAGCTTAGTTGCGGGCGGAAGCTACGAGCAGTACTTC | CASSLVAGGSYEQYF
TRBJ1-4 | TRBV18 | NA | NA | TGTGCCAGCTCACCAGGTCAAGCTACAACTAATGAAAAACTGTTTTTT | CASSPGQATTNEKLFF
TRBJ2-2 | TRBV7-9 | NA | TRBD1 | TGTGCCAGCAGCAGTTACAGGGGGCATCGGACCGCGAACACCGGGGAGCTGTTTTTT | CASSSYRGHRTANTGELFF